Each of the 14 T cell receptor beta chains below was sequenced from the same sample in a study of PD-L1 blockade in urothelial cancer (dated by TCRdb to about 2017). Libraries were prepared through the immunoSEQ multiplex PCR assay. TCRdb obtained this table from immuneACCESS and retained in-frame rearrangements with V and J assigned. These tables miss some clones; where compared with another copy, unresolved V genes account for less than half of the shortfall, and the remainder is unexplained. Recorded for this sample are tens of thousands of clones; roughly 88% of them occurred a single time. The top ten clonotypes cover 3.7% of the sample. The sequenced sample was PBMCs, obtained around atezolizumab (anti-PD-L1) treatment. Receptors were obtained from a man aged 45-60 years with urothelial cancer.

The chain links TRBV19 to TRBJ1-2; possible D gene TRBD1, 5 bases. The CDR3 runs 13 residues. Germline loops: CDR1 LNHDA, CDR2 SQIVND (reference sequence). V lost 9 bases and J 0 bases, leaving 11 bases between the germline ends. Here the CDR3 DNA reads TGTGCCAGGCCAGGGATGGCTAACTATGGCTACACCTTC. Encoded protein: CARPGMANYGYTF.

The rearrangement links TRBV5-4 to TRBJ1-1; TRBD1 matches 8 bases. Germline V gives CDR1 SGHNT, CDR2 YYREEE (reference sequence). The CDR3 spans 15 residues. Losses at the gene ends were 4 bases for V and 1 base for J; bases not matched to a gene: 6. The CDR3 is CASSPRTGTNTEAFF. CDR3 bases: TGTGCCAGCAGCCCGCGGACAGGGACGAACACTGAAGCTTTCTTT.

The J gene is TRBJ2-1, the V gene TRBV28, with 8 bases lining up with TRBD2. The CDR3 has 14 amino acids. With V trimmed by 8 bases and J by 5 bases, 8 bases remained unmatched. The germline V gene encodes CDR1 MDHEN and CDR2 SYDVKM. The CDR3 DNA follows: TGTGCCAGCTCCCTAGCGGGCAATAACAATGAGCAGTTCTTC. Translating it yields CASSLAGNNNEQFF.

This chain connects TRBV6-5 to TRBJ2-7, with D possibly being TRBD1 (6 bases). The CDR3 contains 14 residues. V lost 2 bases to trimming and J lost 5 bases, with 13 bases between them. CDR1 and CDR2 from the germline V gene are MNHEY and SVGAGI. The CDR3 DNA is TGTGCCAGCAGTTACGATTGGGGGCCCAACGAGCAGTACTTC. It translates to CASSYDWGPNEQYF.

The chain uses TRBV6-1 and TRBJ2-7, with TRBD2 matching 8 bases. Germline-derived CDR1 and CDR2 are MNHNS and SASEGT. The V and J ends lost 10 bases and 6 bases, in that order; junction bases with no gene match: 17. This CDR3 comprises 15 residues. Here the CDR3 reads CATPVAGGRVSEQYF. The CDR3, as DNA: TGTGCCACCCCCGTGGCGGGAGGAAGAGTCTCCGAGCAGTACTTC.

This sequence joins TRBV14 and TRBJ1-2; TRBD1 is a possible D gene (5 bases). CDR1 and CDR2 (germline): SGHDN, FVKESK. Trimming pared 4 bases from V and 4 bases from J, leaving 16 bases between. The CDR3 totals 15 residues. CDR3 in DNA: TGTGCCAGCAGCCCCCTAAACCCAGGGATCTATGGCTACACCTTC. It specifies CASSPLNPGIYGYTF.

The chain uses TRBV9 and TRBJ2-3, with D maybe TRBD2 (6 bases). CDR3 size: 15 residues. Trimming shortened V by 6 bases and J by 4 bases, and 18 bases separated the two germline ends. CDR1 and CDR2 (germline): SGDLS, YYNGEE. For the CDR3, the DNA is TGTGCCAGCACCCATGCTAGCGTTAACCCAGATACGCAGTATTTT. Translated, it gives CASTHASVNPDTQYF.

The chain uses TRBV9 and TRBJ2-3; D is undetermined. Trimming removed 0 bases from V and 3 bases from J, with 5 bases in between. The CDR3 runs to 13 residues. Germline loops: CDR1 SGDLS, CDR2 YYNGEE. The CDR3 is CASSVGRTDTQYF. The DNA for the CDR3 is TGTGCCAGCAGCGTAGGCCGGACAGATACGCAGTATTTT.

The CDR3 loop reads CASSLRGDEQFF. In nucleotides, the CDR3 is TGTGCCAGCAGCTTAAGAGGTGATGAGCAGTTCTTC. This rearrangement joins TRBV7-9 to TRBJ2-1; no clear D. Germline V gene sequence: CDR1 SEHNR, CDR2 FQNEAQ (reference sequence). The CDR3 has 12 amino acids. V dropped 2 bases and J dropped 8 bases, with 7 bases sitting between them. Full variable domain (missing parts from reference TRBV7-9 and TRBJ2-1): DTGVSQNPRHKITKRGQNVTFRCDPISEHNRLYWYRQTLGQGPEFLTYFQNEAQLEKSRLLSDRFSAERPKGSFSTLEIQRTEQGDSAMYLCASSLRGDEQFFGPGTRLTVL.

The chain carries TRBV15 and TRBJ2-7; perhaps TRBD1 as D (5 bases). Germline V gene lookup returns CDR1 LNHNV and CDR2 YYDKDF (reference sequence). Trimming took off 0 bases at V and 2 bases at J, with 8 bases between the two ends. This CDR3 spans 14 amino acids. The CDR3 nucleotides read TGTGCCACCAGCAGAGATCAGGGTGCCTACGAGCAGTACTTC. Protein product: CATSRDQGAYEQYF.

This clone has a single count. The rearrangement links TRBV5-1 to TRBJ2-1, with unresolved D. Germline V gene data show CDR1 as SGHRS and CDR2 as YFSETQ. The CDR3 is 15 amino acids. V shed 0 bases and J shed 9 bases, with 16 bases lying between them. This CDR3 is CASSLVGNAWVEQFF. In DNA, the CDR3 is TGCGCCAGCAGCTTGGTGGGCAATGCCTGGGTTGAGCAGTTCTTC.

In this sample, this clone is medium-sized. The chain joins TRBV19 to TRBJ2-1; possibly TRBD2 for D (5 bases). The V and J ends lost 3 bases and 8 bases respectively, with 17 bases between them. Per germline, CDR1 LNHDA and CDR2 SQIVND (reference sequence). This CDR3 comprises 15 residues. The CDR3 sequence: CASSILGSKVDEQFF. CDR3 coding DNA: TGTGCCAGTAGTATCCTGGGGAGTAAGGTCGATGAGCAGTTCTTC.

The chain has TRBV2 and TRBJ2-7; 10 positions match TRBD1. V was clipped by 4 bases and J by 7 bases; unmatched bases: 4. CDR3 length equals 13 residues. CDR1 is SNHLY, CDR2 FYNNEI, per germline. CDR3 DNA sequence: TGTGCCAGCAGTGGGGGGACAGGGGAAGAGCAGTACTTC. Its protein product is CASSGGTGEEQYF. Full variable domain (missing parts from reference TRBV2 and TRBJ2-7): EPEVTQTPSHQVTQMGQEVILRCVPISNHLYFYWYRQILGQKVEFLVSFYNNEISEKSEIFDDQFSVERPDGSNFTLKIRSTKLEDSAMYFCASSGGTGEEQYFGPGTRLTVT.

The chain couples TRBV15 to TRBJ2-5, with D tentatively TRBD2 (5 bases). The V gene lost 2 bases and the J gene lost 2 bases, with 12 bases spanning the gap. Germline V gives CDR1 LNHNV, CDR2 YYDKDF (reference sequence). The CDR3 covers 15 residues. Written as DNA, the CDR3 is TGTGCCACCAGCAGATTAGGAGGAATACAAGAGACCCAGTACTTC. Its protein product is CATSRLGGIQETQYF.